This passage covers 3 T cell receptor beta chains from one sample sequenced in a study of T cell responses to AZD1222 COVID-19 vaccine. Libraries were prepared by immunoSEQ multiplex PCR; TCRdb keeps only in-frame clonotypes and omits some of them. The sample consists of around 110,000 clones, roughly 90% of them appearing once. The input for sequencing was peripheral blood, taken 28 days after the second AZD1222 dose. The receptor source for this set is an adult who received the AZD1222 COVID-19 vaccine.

The CDR3 nucleotides are TGTGCCAGCAGCCCAAGACAGTTGAACACTGAAGCTTTCTTT. This translates into CASSPRQLNTEAFF. The chain employs TRBV14 and TRBJ1-1; a possible D gene is TRBD1 (5 bases). CDR3 length equals 14 residues. V gave up 4 bases and J gave up 0 bases, with 9 bases separating them. Germline CDR1 SGHDN, CDR2 FVKESK.

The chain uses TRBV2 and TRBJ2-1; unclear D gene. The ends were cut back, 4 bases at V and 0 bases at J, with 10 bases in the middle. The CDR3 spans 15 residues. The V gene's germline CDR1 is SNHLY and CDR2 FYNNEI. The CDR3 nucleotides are TGTGCCAGCAGTGTATCTCCCGGCTCCTACAATGAGCAGTTCTTC. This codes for CASSVSPGSYNEQFF.

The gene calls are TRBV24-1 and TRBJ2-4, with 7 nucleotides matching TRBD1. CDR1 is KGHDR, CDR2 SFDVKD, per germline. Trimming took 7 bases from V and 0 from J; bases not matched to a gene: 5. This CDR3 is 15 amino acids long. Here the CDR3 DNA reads TGTGCCACCAGACGACAGGGCCTAGCCAAAAACATTCAGTACTTC. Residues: CATRRQGLAKNIQYF.